What follows is one TCR beta chain and its context. The sample carries other DNA sequences with the same CDR3. The entry originates in a study of shared T cell receptors in the human thymus. Data came from immunoSEQ multiplex PCR; TCRdb stores just in-frame clones and leaves some out. The table records 600,000 to 900,000 clones, 70% to 90% of them present only once. The data also belong to a second study, concerning human thymus T cells. According to that study: Healthy Finnish infants undergoing corrective surgery for congenital heart defects provided the donor material. Obtained as resections during corrective heart surgery, the thymus tissue was then studied. Usage of V and J genes appeared biased in thymic and blood repertoires. Thymic repertoires of unrelated individuals were reported in related research to overlap highly.

The TCR comes from a girl younger than two with a congenital heart defect. Sequencing input: thymocytes.

The CDR3 coding sequence is TGTGCCAGCGGTCGACAGGGGGCGAAAGAGACCCAGTACTTC. It encodes CASGRQGAKETQYF. The chain recombines TRBV6-5 with TRBJ2-5; 10 bases fit TRBD1. Germline trimming cut 8 bases from V and 3 bases from J; bases unmatched to any gene: 6. CDR3 length: 14 residues. Looked up from germline, CDR1 is MNHEY and CDR2 is SVGAGI.